This T cell receptor (beta chain) was found in a study of cytomegalovirus exposure and HLA in healthy donors. Overall study results and limits: A later analysis linked 15,000 to 20,000 TCR beta sequences to HLA alleles at 0.05 false discovery rate.

About this clone: Its antigen is as yet unknown.

In the PCR, 60 Vbeta and 13 Jbeta primers were used. Assay: immunoSEQ multiplex PCR; the TCRdb copy retains only in-frame clones and omits some. The data show 200,000 to 250,000 clones, roughly three quarters seen once. CDR1 ENHRY and CDR2 SYGVKD come from the germline V gene. CDR3 length: 14 amino acids. V lost 11 bases, J lost 1 base, and 15 bases lay in between. Sample: PBMCs. The source is a man aged 50 or older in good health and CMV-seronegative. This rearrangement joins TRBV10-3 to TRBJ2-4; tentatively, D is TRBD1 (6 bases). CDR3 protein: CAEQGQEAKNIQYF. The CDR3 DNA is TGTGCCGAACAGGGCCAGGAGGCCAAAAACATTCAGTACTTC.